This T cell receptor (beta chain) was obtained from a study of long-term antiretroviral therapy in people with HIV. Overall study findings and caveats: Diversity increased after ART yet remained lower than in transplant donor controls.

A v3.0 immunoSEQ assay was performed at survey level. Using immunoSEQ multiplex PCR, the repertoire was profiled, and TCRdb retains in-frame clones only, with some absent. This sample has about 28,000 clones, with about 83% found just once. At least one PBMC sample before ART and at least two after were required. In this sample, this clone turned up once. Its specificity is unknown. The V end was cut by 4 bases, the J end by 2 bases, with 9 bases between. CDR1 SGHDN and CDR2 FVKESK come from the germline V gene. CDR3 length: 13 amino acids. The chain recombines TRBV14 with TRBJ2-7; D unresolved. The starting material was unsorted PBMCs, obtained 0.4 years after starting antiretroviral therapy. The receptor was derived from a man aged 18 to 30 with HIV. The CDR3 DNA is TGTGCCAGCAGCCTCCCTGGACCCTACGAGCAGTACTTC. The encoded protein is CASSLPGPYEQYF.